A single sample is the source of the 16 T cell receptor beta chains below, sequenced in a study of shared clonotypes between healthy human individuals. Method: immunoSEQ multiplex PCR; TCRdb's copy keeps in-frame clones and lacks some. The sample records 550,000 to 700,000 clones, 73% being singletons. Specimen: memory CD4+ T cells sorted from blood. Subset meaning: CD45RA-negative fraction. Every receptor here comes from a woman in her 30s in good health.

The sample holds many counts of this clone. The CDR3 coding sequence is TGCGCCAGCAGCCAAGATTCCCAGAACTACGAGCAGTACTTC. It specifies CASSQDSQNYEQYF. This chain links TRBV4-1 with TRBJ2-7; D unresolved. V dropped 0 bases and J dropped 3 bases, with 9 bases sitting between them. CDR1 MGHRA and CDR2 YSYEKL come from the germline V gene. The CDR3 contains 14 residues.

The gene calls are TRBV27 and TRBJ1-1; 8 bases are shared with TRBD1. Per germline, CDR1 MNHEY and CDR2 SMNVEV (reference sequence). This CDR3 has 15 residues. With V trimmed by 3 bases and J by 2 bases, 5 bases remained unmatched. The CDR3 region is CASSFGSGGNTEAFF. The CDR3 DNA reads as TGTGCCAGCAGTTTTGGATCAGGGGGCAACACTGAAGCTTTCTTT.

This clone appeared many times. The chain is built from TRBV7-9 and TRBJ2-2, with a tentative D call TRBD1 (5 bases). The germline CDR1 and CDR2 sequences are SEHNR and FQNEAQ (reference sequence). The CDR3 contains 15 residues. V lost 0 bases to trimming and J lost 7 bases, with 12 bases between them. As DNA, the CDR3 is TGTGCCAGCAGCTTAGCGGGGCAGGCGGACGGGGAGCTGTTTTTT. This sequence encodes CASSLAGQADGELFF.

This chain links TRBV28 with TRBJ2-4; no firm D call. The CDR3 has 14 residues. Germline CDR1 is MDHEN and CDR2 is SYDVKM. Trimming removed 4 bases from V and 0 bases from J, with 7 bases in between. DNA of the CDR3: TGTGCCAGCAGTTGGAATATAGCCAAAAACATTCAGTACTTC. It encodes CASSWNIAKNIQYF.

The V gene is TRBV6-6, the J gene TRBJ2-3; perhaps TRBD2 as D (6 bases). V was shortened by 10 bases and J by 1 base, with 12 bases between the two germline ends. Per the germline V gene, CDR1 is MNHNY and CDR2 is SVGAGI (reference sequence). This CDR3 has 13 amino acids. The CDR3 DNA is TGTGCCATTCGGGAGTCAGGCACAGATACGCAGTATTTT. Its protein is CAIRESGTDTQYF.

The rearrangement joins TRBV7-2 to TRBJ1-2; 9 bases are a match to TRBD1. The germline V gene encodes CDR1 SGHTA and CDR2 FQGNSA. This CDR3 is built from 15 residues. The V gene end was trimmed by 5 bases and the J gene end by 4 bases; junction bases not matched to a gene: 8. The CDR3 DNA reads TGTGCCAGCAGCCCGGGACAGGGTCTTACCTATGGCTACACCTTC. Protein: CASSPGQGLTYGYTF.

This clone was found a few times. This rearrangement joins TRBV5-6 to TRBJ2-1; TRBD1 aligns across 7 bases. This CDR3 is built from 14 residues. V was pared by 4 bases and J by 7 bases, with 8 bases of the junction left unmatched. The germline CDR1 and CDR2 sequences are SGHDT and YYEEEE. CDR3 coding DNA: TGTGCCAGCAGCCCAATGACAGGGTTTAATGAGCAGTTCTTC. Amino acid sequence: CASSPMTGFNEQFF.

This chain links TRBV28 with TRBJ1-2; D unclear. V gave up 2 bases and J gave up 8 bases, with 9 bases separating them. Germline CDR1 MDHEN, CDR2 SYDVKM. The CDR3 totals 12 residues. The CDR3 region has the DNA TGTGCCAGCAGTTTAGCACTGGGGGGCTACACCTTC. Protein sequence: CASSLALGGYTF.

V usage is TRBV2 and J usage is TRBJ2-7; possible D gene TRBD2, 6 bases. The germline V gene has CDR1 SNHLY and CDR2 FYNNEI. This CDR3 is 16 amino acids long. V was trimmed by 5 bases and J by 3 bases, leaving 20 bases between them. The CDR3 DNA reads TGTGCCAGCAGTCGAGAGAGTACCGGGACTGGCTACGAGCAGTACTTC. Protein sequence: CASSRESTGTGYEQYF. Using reference TRBV2 and TRBJ2-7 for the parts outside the CDR3, the full variable domain is EPEVTQTPSHQVTQMGQEVILRCVPISNHLYFYWYRQILGQKVEFLVSFYNNEISEKSEIFDDQFSVERPDGSNFTLKIRSTKLEDSAMYFCASSRESTGTGYEQYFGPGTRLTVT.

The chain employs TRBV28 and TRBJ2-2; D possibly corresponds to TRBD2 (6 bases). Germline V gene lookup returns CDR1 MDHEN and CDR2 SYDVKM. This CDR3 is built from 13 residues. V lost 4 bases and J 4 bases, leaving 7 bases between the germline ends. The CDR3 spells CASSSGSTGELFF. The CDR3 nucleotides are TGTGCCAGCAGTTCCGGGAGCACCGGGGAGCTGTTTTTT.

J is TRBJ2-3 and V is TRBV7-2; D is ambiguous. Germline CDR1 and CDR2: SGHTA and FQGNSA. Trimming took 5 bases from V and 2 from J, leaving 11 bases between them. The CDR3 is 14 amino acids. The CDR3 DNA follows: TGTGCCAGCAGCCCGCGAAGGATCACAGATACGCAGTATTTT. It specifies CASSPRRITDTQYF.

V usage is TRBV28 and J usage is TRBJ2-2; 15 bases are shared with TRBD2. CDR1 MDHEN and CDR2 SYDVKM come from the germline V gene. The V segment lost 6 bases and the J segment 6 bases; nucleotides outside the gene matches: 8. The CDR3 loop spans 17 amino acids. CDR3 in amino acids: CASRLRTSGRVPGELFF. For the CDR3, the DNA is TGTGCCAGCAGACTCAGGACTAGCGGGAGGGTTCCCGGGGAGCTGTTTTTT.

This rearrangement joins TRBV6-5 to TRBJ2-5; D is possibly TRBD1 or TRBD2 (5 bases each). V dropped 0 bases and J dropped 7 bases, with 9 bases sitting between them. Germline-derived CDR1 and CDR2 are MNHEY and SVGAGI. This CDR3 is 13 amino acids long. This CDR3 is CASSYSGDGTQYF. CDR3 sequence (DNA): TGTGCCAGCAGTTACTCCGGGGACGGGACCCAGTACTTC.

The chain recombines TRBV2 with TRBJ2-1; the D gene is possibly TRBD2 (6 bases). V lost 8 bases and J 4 bases, leaving 12 bases between the germline ends. Germline CDR1 is SNHLY and CDR2 is FYNNEI. This CDR3 region has 13 residues. The DNA of the CDR3 is TGTGCCAGCTTGAGGGAGGTGTACAATGAGCAGTTCTTC. This sequence encodes CASLREVYNEQFF.

This clone was counted at least ten times. The chain links TRBV15 to TRBJ2-7; D may be TRBD1 (5 bases). Germline-derived CDR1 and CDR2 are LNHNV and YYDKDF (reference sequence). This CDR3 is 17 amino acids long. V lost 3 bases and J 0 bases, leaving 18 bases between the germline ends. The CDR3 DNA reads TGTGCCACCAGCAGCGAAAAAGGGGATTTGAGCTCCTACGAGCAGTACTTC. This codes for CATSSEKGDLSSYEQYF.

As DNA, the CDR3 is TGTGCCAGCATCAAGGCGGGTAACACCGGGGAGCTGTTTTTT. Its protein product is CASIKAGNTGELFF. The chain couples TRBV6-5 to TRBJ2-2; weak D call: TRBD2 (5 bases). Trimming took off 7 bases at V and 2 bases at J, with 11 bases between the two ends. CDR3 size: 14 residues. Germline CDR1 and CDR2: MNHEY and SVGAGI.